The 8 T cell receptor beta chains below come from one sample, sequenced in a study of cytomegalovirus exposure and HLA in healthy donors (dated by TCRdb to the late 2010s). The library was built by means of the immunoSEQ multiplex PCR assay. For the multiplex PCR, a mixture combining 60 forward primers for TCR Vbeta segments and 13 reverse primers for TCR Jbeta segments was used. TCRdb obtained this table from immuneACCESS and retained in-frame rearrangements with V and J assigned. These tables miss some clones; where compared with another copy, unresolved V genes account for less than half of the shortfall, and the remainder is unexplained. The sample has around 120,000 clones on record, more than 60% of them singletons. The top ten clones comprise 2.5% to 3% of the sample. Sequencing used PBMCs. The receptors come from a woman aged 40 to 49 in good health and CMV-seropositive.

The chain uses TRBV4-2 and TRBJ1-5; 10 nucleotides agree with TRBD1. V trimming: 0 bases; J trimming: 5 bases; junction bases outside the gene matches: 1. Germline CDR1 LGHNA, CDR2 YNFKEQ. CDR3 length: 15 amino acids. The CDR3 here is CASSQEGTGDQPQHF. CDR3 coding DNA: TGTGCCAGCAGCCAAGAAGGGACAGGGGATCAGCCCCAGCATTTT.

This chain uses TRBV7-9 with TRBJ2-5; 9 nucleotides line up with TRBD2. The germline V gene encodes CDR1 SEHNR and CDR2 FQNEAQ (reference sequence). The CDR3 is 16 residues long. V trimming: 3 bases; J trimming: 3 bases; junction bases outside the gene matches: 8. The CDR3 coding sequence is TGTGCCAGCAGCTTCTTTGGGGTAGCGGGAGAAGAGACCCAGTACTTC. Translated, it gives CASSFFGVAGEETQYF.

This chain connects TRBV10-3 to TRBJ2-3; 13 bases match TRBD2. The CDR3 extends over 17 amino acids. V lost 2 bases, J lost 2 bases, and 4 bases stayed unmatched. The germline CDR1 and CDR2 sequences are ENHRY and SYGVKD. CDR3 in amino acids: CAISEKGLAGFTDTQYF. The CDR3 DNA sequence: TGTGCCATCAGTGAGAAGGGACTAGCGGGGTTCACAGATACGCAGTATTTT.

V and J are TRBV5-4 and TRBJ2-7; 8 bases match TRBD2. The germline V gene encodes CDR1 SGHNT and CDR2 YYREEE (reference sequence). V dropped 4 bases and J dropped 2; count of bases not matched to a gene: 5. The CDR3 totals 14 residues. CDR3 in DNA: TGTGCCAGCAGCCCACGGGGGGGGACCTACGAGCAGTACTTC. Residues: CASSPRGGTYEQYF.

This clone occurred a few times. The rearrangement links TRBV10-3 to TRBJ2-6; TRBD1 is a possible D gene (5 bases). The CDR3 is 15 residues long. V shed 4 bases and J shed 0 bases, with 7 bases lying between them. CDR1 ENHRY and CDR2 SYGVKD come from the germline V gene. The CDR3 spells CAISGQLSGANVLTF. The CDR3 DNA reads as TGTGCCATCAGTGGACAGCTCTCTGGGGCCAACGTCCTGACTTTC.

The V call is TRBV5-5, the J call TRBJ2-7, with a possible D match to TRBD2 (5 bases). CDR3 size: 14 residues. Germline V gives CDR1 SGHKS, CDR2 YYEKEE (reference sequence). Trimming shortened V by 1 base and J by 4 bases, and 12 bases separated the two germline ends. CDR3 nucleotide sequence: TGTGCCAGCAGCTTGACGGGGAACCATTACGAGCAGTACTTC. Residues: CASSLTGNHYEQYF.

This chain uses TRBV19 with TRBJ1-6, with a tentative D call TRBD1 (5 bases). This CDR3 has 14 residues. The germline gives CDR1 LNHDA, CDR2 SQIVND (reference sequence). V shed 4 bases and J shed 5 bases, with 9 bases lying between them. This CDR3 is CASSSGTNNSPLHF. CDR3 sequence (DNA): TGTGCCAGTAGTAGCGGGACTAATAATTCACCCCTCCACTTT.

A few counts support this clone. The V and J genes are TRBV2 and TRBJ1-1; D is unresolved. Germline V lookup: CDR1 SNHLY, CDR2 FYNNEI. The CDR3 is 16 amino acids. V was trimmed by 8 bases and J by 0 bases, leaving 19 bases between them. CDR3 bases: TGTGCCAGCTCGGCGATTTCGAGGGTTTTGAACACTGAAGCTTTCTTT. As protein: CASSAISRVLNTEAFF.